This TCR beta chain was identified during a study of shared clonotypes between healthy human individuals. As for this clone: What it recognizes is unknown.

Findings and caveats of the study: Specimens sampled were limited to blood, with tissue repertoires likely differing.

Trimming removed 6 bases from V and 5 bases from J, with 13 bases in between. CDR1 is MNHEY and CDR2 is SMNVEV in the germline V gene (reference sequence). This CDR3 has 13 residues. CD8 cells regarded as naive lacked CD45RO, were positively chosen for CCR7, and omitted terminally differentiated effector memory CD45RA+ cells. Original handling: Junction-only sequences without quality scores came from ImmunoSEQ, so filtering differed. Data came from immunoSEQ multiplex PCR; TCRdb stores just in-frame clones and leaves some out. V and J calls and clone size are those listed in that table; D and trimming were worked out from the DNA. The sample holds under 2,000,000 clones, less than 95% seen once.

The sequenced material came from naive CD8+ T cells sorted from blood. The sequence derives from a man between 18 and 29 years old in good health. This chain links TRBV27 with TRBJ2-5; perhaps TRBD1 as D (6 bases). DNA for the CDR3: TGTGCCAGCAGCAATCTCCAGGGGGAGACCCAGTACTTC. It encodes CASSNLQGETQYF.